The 22 T cell receptor beta chains listed next were all sequenced from one sample in a study of blood T cell repertoires in COVID-19. Libraries were prepared by immunoSEQ multiplex PCR; TCRdb keeps only in-frame clonotypes and omits some of them. The sample yields about 260,000 clones, approximately 90% seen once. Sequenced sample: PBMCs or T cells enriched from blood (not recorded which). All receptors come from a man in his forties or fifties who had been exposed to COVID-19.

The chain joins TRBV4-3 to TRBJ2-3, with 7 bases that match TRBD2. The germline CDR1 and CDR2 sequences are LGHNA and YSLEER. Unmatched junction bases numbered 5, after V lost 2 bases and J lost 0 bases. The CDR3 is 16 amino acids. The CDR3 protein is CASSQISSGSTDTQYF. The CDR3 DNA reads TGCGCCAGCAGCCAAATTAGTAGCGGGAGCACAGATACGCAGTATTTT.

The J gene is TRBJ1-5, the V gene TRBV4-3; 11 bases match TRBD1. The germline CDR1 and CDR2 sequences are LGHNA and YSLEER. This CDR3 is built from 16 residues. V gave up 0 bases and J gave up 6 bases; unmatched junction bases: 4. CDR3 DNA sequence: TGCGCCAGCAGCCAAGATAGGGGACAGGGGGGTCAGCCCCAGCATTTT. Amino acids: CASSQDRGQGGQPQHF.

The genes are TRBV5-1 and TRBJ2-3; the match to TRBD2 covers 9 bases. Germline V gene data show CDR1 as SGHRS and CDR2 as YFSETQ. The V segment lost 10 bases and the J segment 5 bases; nucleotides outside the gene matches: 11. The CDR3 is 14 residues long. CDR3 nucleotides: TGCGCCGCGGCGCGGGAGGGCCGTGGAGATACGCAGTATTTT. Protein sequence: CAAAREGRGDTQYF.

The V call is TRBV5-1, the J call TRBJ1-4, with D perhaps TRBD1 (6 bases). The CDR3 sequence is 17 residues long. Deletions cut 0 bases from V and 3 bases from J, with 15 bases between. CDR1 and CDR2 (germline): SGHRS, YFSETQ. CDR3 loop: CASSLGLAGASNEKLFF. The CDR3 region has the DNA TGCGCCAGCAGCTTGGGCCTCGCGGGGGCATCTAATGAAAAACTGTTTTTT.

The V call is TRBV18, the J call TRBJ1-5; a possible D gene is TRBD1 (5 bases). This CDR3 comprises 13 residues. V lost 5 bases, J lost 5 bases, and 10 bases lay in between. Germline V gene data show CDR1 as KGHSH and CDR2 as LQKENI. CDR3 nucleotides: TGTGCCAGCTCAAATCAACAGGATCAGCCCCAGCATTTT. It specifies CASSNQQDQPQHF.

This clone came up a few times. This chain links TRBV7-8 with TRBJ1-3; TRBD1 is a possible D gene (5 bases). This CDR3 is built from 13 residues. V was pared by 1 base and J by 12 bases, with 13 bases between. The germline V gene has CDR1 SGHVS and CDR2 FQNEAQ. This chain's CDR3 is CASSLVPREGIYF. In DNA form, the CDR3 reads TGTGCCAGCAGCTTAGTTCCCAGGGAAGGCATATATTTT.

This chain connects TRBV3-1 (or the pseudogene TRBV3-2) to TRBJ1-6; 7 bases map to TRBD1. Trimming at V came to 5 bases and at J to 10 bases, leaving 5 bases not matched to a gene. The germline gives CDR1 LGHDT, CDR2 YNNKEL (reference sequence). The CDR3 runs 13 residues. In nucleotides, the CDR3 is TGTGCCAGCAGCGACAGGGACCGATCACCCCTCCACTTT. Amino acids: CASSDRDRSPLHF.

This chain uses TRBV18 with TRBJ1-3; D is possibly TRBD1 (6 bases). The V end was cut by 1 base, the J end by 4 bases, with 14 bases between. The CDR3 totals 16 residues. Germline values: CDR1 KGHSH, CDR2 LQKENI. The CDR3 loop is CASSPLSDRSGNTIYF. The DNA of the CDR3 is TGTGCCAGCTCACCACTATCCGACAGGTCCGGAAACACCATATATTTT.

The chain combines TRBV27 with TRBJ2-7; 7 bases map to TRBD2. The V and J ends lost 5 bases and 8 bases, in that order; junction bases with no gene match: 12. The CDR3 is 14 residues long. CDR1 is MNHEY, CDR2 SMNVEV, per germline (reference sequence). CDR3 residues: CASSVFGGGPKQYF. The DNA of the CDR3 is TGTGCCAGCAGTGTTTTTGGGGGAGGGCCGAAGCAGTACTTC.

The chain couples TRBV2 to TRBJ2-1, with 9 bases identical to TRBD1. V was clipped by 6 bases and J by 7 bases; unmatched bases: 7. The CDR3 extends over 14 amino acids. CDR1 is SNHLY and CDR2 is FYNNEI in the germline V gene. CDR3 loop: CASREGQGVNEQFF. In nucleotides, the CDR3 is TGTGCCAGCAGGGAGGGACAGGGAGTGAATGAGCAGTTCTTC.

In this sample, this clone turned up once. The J gene is TRBJ1-3, the V gene TRBV18, with no clear D. V lost 1 base to trimming and J lost 0 bases, with 10 bases between them. Germline loops: CDR1 KGHSH, CDR2 LQKENI. The CDR3 has 16 residues. The CDR3 loop reads CASSPRFSVSGNTIYF. The CDR3 DNA sequence: TGTGCCAGCTCACCACGTTTCAGCGTCTCTGGAAACACCATATATTTT.

The chain recombines TRBV12-3 or TRBV12-4 with TRBJ1-5, with D hard to call. V was clipped by 5 bases and J by 5 bases, with 10 bases between them. The CDR3 covers 13 residues. DNA of the CDR3: TGTGCCAGCAGTCCTGGGCAGTATCAGCCCCAGCATTTT. Protein: CASSPGQYQPQHF.

V usage is TRBV2 and J usage is TRBJ2-7; weak D call: TRBD1 (6 bases). V was shortened by 3 bases and J by 1 base, with 7 bases between the two germline ends. Germline assignment: CDR1 SNHLY and CDR2 FYNNEI. The CDR3 contains 13 residues. The CDR3 nucleotides are TGTGCCAGCAGTGACGGACAGTCCTACGAGCAGTACTTC. Residues: CASSDGQSYEQYF.

This chain links TRBV18 with TRBJ1-2; TRBD1 might be the D (5 bases). V was pared by 4 bases and J by 2 bases, with 14 bases between. CDR1 is KGHSH, CDR2 LQKENI, per germline. The CDR3 runs 15 residues. CDR3 nucleotides: TGTGCCAGCTCACAACAGACAGAATTGAACTATGGCTACACCTTC. Amino acid sequence: CASSQQTELNYGYTF.

The chain recombines TRBV28 with TRBJ1-1; TRBD1 agrees at 7 bases. The CDR3 consists of 14 residues. Per germline, CDR1 MDHEN and CDR2 SYDVKM. V shed 2 bases and J 7 bases; nucleotides not matched to a gene: 7. CDR3 region: CASSLIGGDDEAFF. The CDR3, as DNA: TGTGCCAGCAGTTTAATAGGGGGCGATGATGAAGCTTTCTTT.

V usage is TRBV9 and J usage is TRBJ1-1; D uncertain. Trimming took off 3 bases at V and 6 bases at J, with 15 bases between the two ends. Germline CDR1 and CDR2: SGDLS and YYNGEE. The CDR3 loop spans 14 amino acids. In DNA form, the CDR3 reads TGTGCCAGCAGCGAGAGGGTGGGAAGGTCTGAAGCTTTCTTT. Protein sequence: CASSERVGRSEAFF.

The chain recombines TRBV3-1 (or the pseudogene TRBV3-2) with TRBJ2-3; 9 nucleotides align to TRBD2. V was clipped by 3 bases and J by 5 bases; unmatched bases: 6. CDR3 length equals 15 residues. CDR1 is LGHDT, CDR2 YNNKEL, per germline (reference sequence). CDR3 sequence reads: CASSHSGRGGDTQYF. CDR3 nucleotide sequence: TGTGCCAGCAGCCATAGCGGGAGAGGTGGAGATACGCAGTATTTT.

V and J are TRBV5-1 and TRBJ2-3, with D tentatively TRBD2 (5 bases). The CDR3 totals 15 residues. V was clipped by 0 bases and J by 3 bases, with 11 bases between them. Looked up from germline, CDR1 is SGHRS and CDR2 is YFSETQ. The DNA of the CDR3 is TGCGCCAGCAGCTTGGCCCGGGATGGGACAGATACGCAGTATTTT. Translation: CASSLARDGTDTQYF.

V gene TRBV2 combines with J gene TRBJ1-6; possible D gene TRBD1, 5 bases. CDR3 length: 16 amino acids. In germline, CDR1 is SNHLY, CDR2 FYNNEI. The ends were cut back, 6 bases at V and 7 bases at J, with 19 bases in the middle. CDR3 in DNA: TGTGCCAGCAGCGCCAGTGTCATGGACATGAATTCACCCCTCCACTTT. Translation: CASSASVMDMNSPLHF. Combining the CDR3 with reference TRBV2 and TRBJ1-6 gives the whole variable domain EPEVTQTPSHQVTQMGQEVILRCVPISNHLYFYWYRQILGQKVEFLVSFYNNEISEKSEIFDDQFSVERPDGSNFTLKIRSTKLEDSAMYFCASSASVMDMNSPLHFGNGTRLTVT.

The chain combines TRBV18 with TRBJ2-7; 7 bases are shared with TRBD2. Germline V gives CDR1 KGHSH, CDR2 LQKENI. Trimming removed 6 bases from V and 3 bases from J; junction bases left unmatched: 17. The CDR3 loop spans 17 amino acids. This CDR3 is CASSPPATSASYYEQYF. CDR3 sequence (DNA): TGTGCCAGCTCCCCCCCGGCTACTAGCGCAAGCTACTACGAGCAGTACTTC.

The chain couples TRBV28 to TRBJ2-7, with D unresolved. Germline-derived CDR1 and CDR2 are MDHEN and SYDVKM. The CDR3 is 12 residues long. With 4 bases removed from V and 4 bases from J, the gap between germline ends came to 8 bases. The CDR3 sequence is CASSSQKYEQYF. The CDR3 DNA reads as TGTGCCAGCAGTTCTCAGAAGTACGAGCAGTACTTC.

The V call is TRBV9, the J call TRBJ1-3; a possible D gene is TRBD1 (5 bases). Germline assignment: CDR1 SGDLS and CDR2 YYNGEE. V lost 4 bases and J 0 bases, leaving 14 bases between the germline ends. The CDR3 totals 16 residues. The CDR3 reads CASSLSTRDSGNTIYF. CDR3 nucleotides: TGTGCCAGCAGCCTATCGACCAGGGACTCTGGAAACACCATATATTTT.